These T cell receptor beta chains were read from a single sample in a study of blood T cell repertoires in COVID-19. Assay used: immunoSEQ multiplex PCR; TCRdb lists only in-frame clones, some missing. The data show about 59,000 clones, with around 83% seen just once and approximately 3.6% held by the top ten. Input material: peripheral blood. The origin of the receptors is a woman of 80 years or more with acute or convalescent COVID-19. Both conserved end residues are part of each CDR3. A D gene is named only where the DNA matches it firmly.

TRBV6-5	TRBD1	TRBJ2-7	CASGGQVYEQYF	TGTGCCAGCGGAGGACAGGTCTACGAGCAGTACTTC
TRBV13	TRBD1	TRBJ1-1	CASSQSGTGGAKPEAFF	TGTGCCAGCAGCCAATCCGGGACAGGGGGCGCGAAGCCTGAAGCTTTCTTT
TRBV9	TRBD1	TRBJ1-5	CASSQGVGNQPQHF	TGTGCCAGCTCCCAGGGGGTGGGCAATCAGCCCCAGCATTTT
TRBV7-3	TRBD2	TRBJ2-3	CASSFGGGGTDTQYF	TGTGCCAGCAGCTTTGGCGGGGGGGGCACAGATACGCAGTATTTT
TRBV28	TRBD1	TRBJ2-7	CASSPIGQGGSYEQYF	TGTGCCAGCAGCCCCATCGGACAGGGTGGATCGTACGAGCAGTACTTC
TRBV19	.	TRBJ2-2	CASRPGTRNTGELFF	TGTGCCAGTAGACCCGGGACACGGAACACCGGGGAGCTGTTTTTT
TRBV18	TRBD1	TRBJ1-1	CASSLGQGSPEAFF	TGTGCCAGCTCACTAGGACAGGGGAGCCCTGAAGCTTTCTTT
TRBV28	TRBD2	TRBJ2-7	CASSRLALTYEQYF	TGTGCCAGCAGCCGACTAGCGCTTACCTACGAGCAGTACTTC
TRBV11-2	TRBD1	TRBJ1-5	CASSQGTGSNQPQHF	TGTGCCAGCAGCCAAGGGACAGGTAGCAATCAGCCCCAGCATTTT
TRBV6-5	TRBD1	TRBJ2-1	CASRLGQGSEQFF	TGTGCCAGCAGACTCGGACAGGGGAGTGAGCAGTTCTTC
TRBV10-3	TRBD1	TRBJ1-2	CAISSTGNGYTF	TGTGCCATCAGCTCGACAGGGAATGGCTACACCTTC
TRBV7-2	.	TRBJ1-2	CASSLGGFNYGYTF	TGTGCCAGCAGCTTAGGCGGGTTTAACTATGGCTACACCTTC